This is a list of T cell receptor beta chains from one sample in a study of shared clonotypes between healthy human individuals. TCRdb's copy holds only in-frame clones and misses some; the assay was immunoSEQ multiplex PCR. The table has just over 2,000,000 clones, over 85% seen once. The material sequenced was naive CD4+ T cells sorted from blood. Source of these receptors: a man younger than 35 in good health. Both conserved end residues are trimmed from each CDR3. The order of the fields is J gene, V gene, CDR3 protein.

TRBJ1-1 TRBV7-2 ASSSLLGESEAF
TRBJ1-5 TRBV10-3 AVALGGGQPQH
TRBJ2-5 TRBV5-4 ASSRGETGIETQY
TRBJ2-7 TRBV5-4 ASSPSTSASYEQY
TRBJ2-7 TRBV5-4 ASSFDRASYEQY
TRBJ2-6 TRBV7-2 ASSLAAGNGANVLT
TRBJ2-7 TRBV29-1 SVRGGPYEQY
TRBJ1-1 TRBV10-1 ASRRDRDTEAF
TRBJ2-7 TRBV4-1 ASSQDRGYEQY
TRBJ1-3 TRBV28 ASSLVPGSRSGNTIY
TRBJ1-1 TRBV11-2 ASSSMDRNTEAF
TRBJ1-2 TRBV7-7 ASSLAWGTGKGYT
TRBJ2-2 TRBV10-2 ASSESTGVNTGELF
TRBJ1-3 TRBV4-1 ASSQEWGNSGNTIY
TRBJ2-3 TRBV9 ASSPARLAGGTDTQY
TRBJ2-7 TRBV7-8 ASSLKSYYEQY
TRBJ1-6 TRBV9 ASSVGSSAPLH
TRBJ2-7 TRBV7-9 ASSLARGRDEQY
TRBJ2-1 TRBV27 ASSLTLYSEQF
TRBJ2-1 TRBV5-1 ASSLEVGSYNEQF
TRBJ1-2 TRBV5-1 ASSDPPNYGYT
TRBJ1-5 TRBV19 ASSGTGFQPQH
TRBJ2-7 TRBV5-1 ASKNRPTYSSYEQY
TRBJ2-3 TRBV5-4 ASSFTTDTQY
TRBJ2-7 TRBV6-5 ASSRTGTGSYEQY
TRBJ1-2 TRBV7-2 ASSGRSYGYT
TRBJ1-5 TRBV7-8 ASSSRGRGVQPQH
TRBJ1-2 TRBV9 ASSIPLTGVDGYT
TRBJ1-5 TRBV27 ASSPRGVTVSNQPQH
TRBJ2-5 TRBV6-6 ASSYVGKQGAETQY
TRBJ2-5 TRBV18 ASSRPSGAYWTQY
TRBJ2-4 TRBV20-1 SARVGIQY
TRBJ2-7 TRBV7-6 ASSLWRGEQY
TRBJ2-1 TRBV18 ASSPPGRLGNEQF
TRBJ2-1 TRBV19 ASTQDNYNEQF
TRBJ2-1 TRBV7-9 ASSLVYNEQF
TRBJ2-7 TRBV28 ASSSGQETYEQY
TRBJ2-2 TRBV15 ATKHTDRGGGELF
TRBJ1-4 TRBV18 ASSPQTIHVTNEKLF
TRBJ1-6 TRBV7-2 ASSFGGSPLH
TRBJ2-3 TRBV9 ASSETQKGTSRVTQY